This passage covers 30 T cell receptor beta chains from one sample sequenced in a study of identifying expanded T cells in peripheral blood. Data came from immunoSEQ multiplex PCR; TCRdb stores just in-frame clones and leaves some out. The sample lists roughly 75,000 clones; about nine tenths were seen once. Sample: blood. These TCRs come from a person aged 18-69 years in good health.

This chain joins TRBV6-5 and TRBJ1-4, with D maybe TRBD1 (5 bases). This CDR3 has 14 residues. Germline V lookup: CDR1 MNHEY, CDR2 SVGAGI. V lost 5 bases, J lost 6 bases, and 13 bases lay in between. The CDR3 nucleotides are TGTGCCAGCAGTCAACGGGGGGTTCATGAAAAACTGTTTTTT. Translated, it gives CASSQRGVHEKLFF.

The CDR3 reads CASSLFPSLNYGYTF. As DNA, the CDR3 is TGTGCCAGCAGTTTATTTCCCTCTCTAAACTATGGCTACACCTTC. The V gene is TRBV28, the J gene TRBJ1-2; D not resolved. Looked up from germline, CDR1 is MDHEN and CDR2 is SYDVKM. Trimming removed 1 base from V and 2 bases from J, with 11 bases in between. The CDR3 sequence is 15 residues long.

The chain recombines TRBV9 with TRBJ2-1; D remains ambiguous. CDR3 size: 16 residues. Trimming pared 4 bases from V and 0 bases from J, leaving 14 bases between. CDR1 is SGDLS and CDR2 is YYNGEE in the germline V gene. The chain's CDR3 is CASSLSPLPSYNEQFF. CDR3 DNA sequence: TGTGCCAGCAGCCTAAGCCCCCTTCCCTCCTACAATGAGCAGTTCTTC. Variable domain in full (rest from reference TRBV9 and TRBJ2-1): DSGVTQTPKHLITATGQRVTLRCSPRSGDLSVYWYQQSLDQGLQFLIQYYNGEERAKGNILERFSAQQFPDLHSELNLSSLELGDSALYFCASSLSPLPSYNEQFFGPGTRLTVL.

This clone was recorded once. V gene TRBV18 combines with J gene TRBJ1-4; 11 bases fit TRBD1. CDR3 size: 17 residues. Germline assignment: CDR1 KGHSH and CDR2 LQKENI. The ends lost 2 bases at V and 2 bases at J; junction bases unmatched: 4. The CDR3 region has the DNA TGTGCCAGCTCACCAGGACAGGGGGCGAGGACTAATGAAAAACTGTTTTTT. This encodes CASSPGQGARTNEKLFF.

The chain couples TRBV29-1 to TRBJ1-2; D unresolved. The CDR3 covers 15 residues. Trimming removed 0 bases at V and 0 bases at J, with 11 bases between. CDR1 SQVTM and CDR2 ANQGSEA come from the germline V gene. CDR3 loop: CSVEERTAPNYGYTF. The CDR3, as DNA: TGCAGCGTTGAAGAACGGACGGCCCCTAACTATGGCTACACCTTC.

The V call is TRBV4-1, the J call TRBJ2-1; 9 bases map to TRBD2. Germline CDR1 reads MGHRA; CDR2 reads YSYEKL. The CDR3 has 14 amino acids. J gave up 12 bases and V 4 bases, and 10 bases lay outside the gene matches. CDR3 coding DNA: TGCGCCAGCAGCCCCGGGGCTAGCGGGACTTGGCAGTTCTTC. It yields the protein CASSPGASGTWQFF.

The chain carries TRBV7-8 and TRBJ1-2, with a tentative D call TRBD1 (5 bases). Germline CDR1 and CDR2: SGHVS and FQNEAQ. The CDR3 has 15 residues. V was cut by 1 base and J by 6 bases, with 15 bases left in between. DNA for the CDR3: TGTGCCAGCAGCTTAGTAGCCGACAGCTTAGATGGCTACACCTTC. It translates to CASSLVADSLDGYTF. The complete variable domain, with remaining parts taken from reference TRBV7-8 and TRBJ1-2, reads GAGVSQSPRYKVAKRGQDVALRCDPISGHVSLFWYQQALGQGPEFLTYFQNEAQLDKSGLPSDRFFAERPEGSVSTLKIQRTQQEDSAVYLCASSLVADSLDGYTFGSGTRLTVV.

The chain couples TRBV6-6 to TRBJ1-1, with a weak D call TRBD1 (5 bases). The V and J ends lost 5 bases and 6 bases respectively, with 10 bases between them. The CDR3 runs 12 residues. The V gene's germline CDR1 is MNHNY and CDR2 SVGAGI (reference sequence). CDR3 region: CASSLQGSEAFF. The CDR3 DNA is TGTGCCAGCAGTCTTCAGGGCTCTGAAGCTTTCTTT.

This chain uses TRBV4-2 with TRBJ2-5, with a weak D call TRBD1 (5 bases). V lost 4 bases and J lost 4, with 13 bases in between. The length of the CDR3 is 14 residues. Germline lookup yields CDR1 LGHNA and CDR2 YNFKEQ. CDR3 bases: TGTGCCAGCAGCCTTTCCGACAGAGGAGAGACCCAGTACTTC. This encodes CASSLSDRGETQYF.

The chain has TRBV14 and TRBJ2-2; 9 positions agree with TRBD1. Germline CDR1 and CDR2: SGHDN and FVKESK. CDR3 length: 24 residues. V shed 0 bases, J shed 6 bases, and the junction held 29 bases outside the gene matches. CDR3: CASSQDVNVRDREFTSEKPGELFF. CDR3 nucleotides: TGTGCCAGCAGCCAAGATGTCAACGTCCGGGACAGGGAATTTACTAGCGAGAAACCCGGGGAGCTGTTTTTT.

The rearrangement joins TRBV2 to TRBJ2-7; D perhaps matches TRBD1 (5 bases). Trimming cost V 8 bases and J 2 bases, with 10 bases left between them. CDR1 SNHLY and CDR2 FYNNEI come from the germline V gene. CDR3 length: 12 amino acids. CDR3 DNA: TGTGCCAGCCGTAACAGGCCCTACGAGCAGTACTTC. Translating gives CASRNRPYEQYF.

This chain connects TRBV2 to TRBJ1-1; no clear D gene. This CDR3 is built from 13 residues. V was cut by 7 bases and J by 1 base, with 10 bases left in between. Germline CDR1 SNHLY, CDR2 FYNNEI. The DNA of the CDR3 is TGTGCCAGCAAGTATAGAGCGAACACTGAAGCTTTCTTT. As protein: CASKYRANTEAFF.

The rearrangement joins TRBV9 to TRBJ2-7; a possible D gene is TRBD1 (6 bases). Trimming cost V 0 bases and J 2 bases, with 9 bases left between them. The germline gives CDR1 SGDLS, CDR2 YYNGEE. The length of the CDR3 is 14 residues. CDR3 in amino acids: CASSVEPGAYEQYF. The CDR3 bases are TGTGCCAGCAGCGTAGAGCCAGGGGCCTACGAGCAGTACTTC.

This sequence joins TRBV5-4 and TRBJ2-7; 9 nucleotides match TRBD2. There are 15 residues in the CDR3. Per the germline V gene, CDR1 is SGHNT and CDR2 is YYREEE (reference sequence). V trimming: 1 base; J trimming: 6 bases; junction bases outside the gene matches: 8. The CDR3 nucleotides read TGTGCCAGCAGCTTGTACGGACTAGCGTCCGCCGAGCAGTACTTC. Its translation is CASSLYGLASAEQYF.

V is TRBV29-1 and J is TRBJ2-2, with D maybe TRBD2 (5 bases). The CDR3 is 12 residues long. Trimming removed 7 bases from V and 4 bases from J, with 10 bases in between. The V gene's germline CDR1 is SQVTM and CDR2 ANQGSEA. CDR3 protein: CSGDAGTGELFF. The CDR3, as DNA: TGCAGCGGAGACGCGGGCACCGGGGAGCTGTTTTTT.

The chain employs TRBV29-1 and TRBJ2-3; D tentatively reads TRBD1 or TRBD2 (5 bases each). The CDR3 has 11 residues. V lost 7 bases and J lost 4, with 9 bases in between. Germline CDR1 reads SQVTM; CDR2 reads ANQGSEA. CDR3 residues: CSGGSSDTQYF. The CDR3 bases are TGCAGCGGGGGGTCGTCAGATACGCAGTATTTT.

This rearrangement joins TRBV6-5 to TRBJ1-2; 9 nucleotides align to TRBD1. Germline CDR1 reads MNHEY; CDR2 reads SVGAGI. J was trimmed by 4 bases and V by 6 bases; bases with no gene match: 6. The CDR3 is made up of 14 amino acids. The CDR3 region has the DNA TGTGCCAGCAGCCTCCGGGACAGGGCCTATGGCTACACCTTC. Protein sequence: CASSLRDRAYGYTF.

The chain combines TRBV5-1 with TRBJ1-1; D is ambiguous. Germline values: CDR1 SGHRS, CDR2 YFSETQ. Trimming left V 2 bases short and J 7 bases short, with 15 bases between. The CDR3 spans 14 residues. CDR3 sequence: CASSFGPDGGEAFF. The CDR3 bases are TGCGCCAGCAGCTTCGGCCCGGATGGCGGTGAAGCTTTCTTT.

The genes are TRBV11-2 and TRBJ2-5, with D uncertain. The CDR3 length is 13 residues. The germline V gene has CDR1 SGHAT and CDR2 FQNNGV. V was clipped by 4 bases and J by 8 bases, with 14 bases between them. CDR3 amino acids: CASSSDRWATQYF. CDR3 coding DNA: TGTGCCAGCAGCTCAGACCGTTGGGCAACCCAGTACTTC.

V is TRBV19 and J is TRBJ2-1; the match to TRBD2 covers 9 bases. In germline, CDR1 is LNHDA, CDR2 SQIVND (reference sequence). With V trimmed by 2 bases and J by 8 bases, 7 bases remained unmatched. The CDR3 is made up of 15 amino acids. The CDR3 region has the DNA TGTGCCAGTAGTATACTCGGGACTAGCATAGATGAGCAGTTCTTC. As protein: CASSILGTSIDEQFF.

The chain recombines TRBV7-2 with TRBJ2-7, with 7 bases that match TRBD1. The CDR3 contains 14 residues. The V gene's germline CDR1 is SGHTA and CDR2 FQGNSA. V gave up 5 bases and J gave up 3 bases; unmatched junction bases: 7. The chain's CDR3 is CASSPRDSFYEQYF. Here the CDR3 DNA reads TGTGCCAGCAGCCCGAGGGACAGCTTCTACGAGCAGTACTTC.

This clone was counted only a few times. The chain combines TRBV14 with TRBJ1-5, with D unclear. Germline V CDR1 and CDR2: SGHDN, FVKESK. This CDR3 has 13 amino acids. Trimming removed 0 bases from V and 6 bases from J, with 6 bases in between. CDR3 DNA: TGTGCCAGCAGCCAAGATTGGGCTCAGCCCCAGCATTTT. Its translation is CASSQDWAQPQHF.

The sample holds one count of this clone. This sequence joins TRBV18 and TRBJ1-2; TRBD1 matches 10 bases. CDR3 size: 19 residues. With 1 base clipped from V and 4 bases from J, the junction kept 15 bases outside the gene matches. CDR1 is KGHSH, CDR2 LQKENI, per germline. The CDR3: CASSPLPETGTGASYGYTF. The CDR3 nucleotides are TGTGCCAGCTCACCACTTCCCGAGACCGGGACAGGGGCTTCCTATGGCTACACCTTC.

The chain combines TRBV14 with TRBJ2-1; 8 bases are shared with TRBD1. V dropped 1 base and J dropped 7; count of bases not matched to a gene: 6. The CDR3 extends over 15 amino acids. Germline-derived CDR1 and CDR2 are SGHDN and FVKESK. CDR3 sequence: CASSQVRQGRNEQFF. The CDR3 DNA reads TGTGCCAGCAGCCAAGTGAGACAGGGGCGTAATGAGCAGTTCTTC.

About this clone: The sample contains more than one DNA sequence encoding this CDR3. The gene calls are TRBV18 and TRBJ2-5; D may be TRBD1 (5 bases). The CDR3 loop spans 13 amino acids. V was trimmed by 3 bases and J by 2 bases, leaving 7 bases between them. Germline CDR1 and CDR2: KGHSH and LQKENI. DNA for the CDR3: TGTGCCAGCTCACCGGGGCATCAAGAGACCCAGTACTTC. Its protein product is CASSPGHQETQYF.

This clone is a singleton in its sample. This sequence joins TRBV6-1 and TRBJ1-4, with D uncertain. Germline CDR1 and CDR2: MNHNS and SASEGT. Trimming pared 5 bases from V and 4 bases from J, leaving 11 bases between. There are 14 residues in the CDR3. CDR3 region: CASSSRTVNEKLFF. The CDR3 DNA reads TGTGCCAGCAGTTCGCGGACGGTTAATGAAAAACTGTTTTTT.

V and J are TRBV4-3 and TRBJ2-3; tentative D call: TRBD1 (5 bases). The V end was cut by 0 bases, the J end by 5 bases, with 15 bases between. The CDR3 contains 16 residues. The V gene's germline CDR1 is LGHNA and CDR2 YSLEER. CDR3 residues: CASSQDQIGAEDTQYF. CDR3 DNA sequence: TGCGCCAGCAGCCAAGATCAGATAGGGGCGGAAGATACGCAGTATTTT.

The J gene is TRBJ2-1, the V gene TRBV29-1, with 8 bases lining up with TRBD2. This CDR3 contains 16 residues. The J segment lost 6 bases and the V segment lost 4 bases, leaving 14 bases of the junction unmatched. In germline, CDR1 is SQVTM, CDR2 ANQGSEA. CDR3 amino acids: CSVVSRGSGETNEQFF. The CDR3, as DNA: TGCAGCGTTGTATCCCGCGGTAGCGGGGAGACCAATGAGCAGTTCTTC.

V is TRBV19 and J is TRBJ1-2; 7 bases are a match to TRBD1. J gave up 6 bases and V 3 bases, and 13 bases lay outside the gene matches. The CDR3 loop spans 16 amino acids. Germline V gene data show CDR1 as LNHDA and CDR2 as SQIVND (reference sequence). The CDR3 sequence is CASSMYAGTESHGYTF. DNA of the CDR3: TGTGCCAGTAGTATGTATGCCGGGACAGAGTCCCATGGCTACACCTTC. The whole variable domain, filled in from reference TRBV19 and TRBJ1-2, reads DGGITQSPKYLFRKEGQNVTLSCEQNLNHDAMYWYRQDPGQGLRLIYYSQIVNDFQKGDIAEGYSVSREKKESFPLTVTSAQKNPTAFYLCASSMYAGTESHGYTFGSGTRLTVV.

The J gene is TRBJ2-4, the V gene TRBV4-1; D possibly corresponds to TRBD1 (6 bases). The CDR3 runs to 20 residues. With 0 bases removed from V and 0 bases from J, the gap between germline ends came to 21 bases. Germline CDR1 reads MGHRA; CDR2 reads YSYEKL. This CDR3 reads CASSQDQASGTKIAKNIQYF. Written as DNA, the CDR3 is TGCGCCAGCAGCCAAGATCAGGCTTCAGGGACAAAAATAGCCAAAAACATTCAGTACTTC.